This T cell receptor (beta chain) is from a study of shared clonotypes between healthy human individuals. This CDR3 is built from 11 residues. CDR1 DFQATT and CDR2 SNEGSKA come from the germline V gene (reference sequence). V lost 3 bases and J lost 9, with 9 bases in between. The protocol was immunoSEQ multiplex PCR, while the TCRdb copy is restricted to in-frame clones and leaves out a portion. The sample has about 460,000 clones, approximately 71% seen once. Sequencing input: PBMCs. This TCR was sampled from a woman aged 35 to 49 in good health. Some clones in this sample may be carry-over from other donors' samples. This rearrangement joins TRBV20-1 to TRBJ1-5; D gene uncertain. CDR3 residues: CSASLGRPQHF. DNA of the CDR3: TGCAGTGCTAGCTTGGGTCGGCCCCAGCATTTT.